This passage covers 24 T cell receptor beta chains from one sample sequenced in a study of blood T cell repertoires in COVID-19. Here immunoSEQ multiplex PCR was the method, and the copy in TCRdb shows in-frame clones only, minus some. The sample consists of about 3,000 clones, 93% of them appearing once. Sequencing was done on a sample of peripheral blood. The receptor source for this set is a human donor in a cohort sampled during active COVID-19.

This chain links TRBV5-3 with TRBJ1-2; perhaps TRBD1 as D (6 bases). TRBV5-3 qualifies as an ORF whose function is uncertain. The CDR3 consists of 15 residues. Deletions cut 1 base from V and 8 bases from J, with 18 bases between. The CDR3 sequence is CARSLKQGGAHGYTF. CDR3 DNA sequence: TGTGCCAGAAGCTTGAAACAGGGAGGGGCCCACGGCTACACCTTC.

This chain joins TRBV24-1 and TRBJ2-3, with D tentatively TRBD1 (6 bases). Germline values: CDR1 KGHDR, CDR2 SFDVKD. This CDR3 comprises 16 residues. V was cut by 4 bases and J by 0 bases, with 13 bases left in between. In nucleotides, the CDR3 is TGTGCCACCAGTGAACACAGGGTCCCTAGCACAGATACGCAGTATTTT. This encodes CATSEHRVPSTDTQYF.

The chain has TRBV20-1 and TRBJ2-7; no firm D call. CDR1 DFQATT and CDR2 SNEGSKA come from the germline V gene (reference sequence). Trimming took 3 bases from V and 3 from J, leaving 15 bases between them. The CDR3 totals 14 residues. The CDR3 reads CSASIRVKGYEQYF. CDR3 nucleotides: TGCAGTGCTAGTATCCGGGTGAAAGGCTACGAGCAGTACTTC.

This chain links TRBV7-3 with TRBJ1-1; D remains ambiguous. The CDR3 has 13 residues. V lost 1 base and J 6 bases, leaving 9 bases between the germline ends. The germline V gene has CDR1 SGHTA and CDR2 FQGTGA. CDR3 loop: CASSLMALSEAFF. Here the CDR3 DNA reads TGTGCCAGCAGCTTAATGGCCCTTTCTGAAGCTTTCTTT.

With regard to this clone: One junction end does not reproduce the germline sequence, and a read error may be involved. The chain carries TRBV14 and TRBJ1-2, with unresolved D. This CDR3 region has 13 residues. From germline, CDR1 is SGHDN and CDR2 FVKESK. This CDR3 is CASSQGSKYGYTF. In nucleotides, the CDR3 is TGTGCCAGCAGCCAAGGGTCTAAATATGGCTACACCTTC.

The V call is TRBV7-2, the J call TRBJ2-1; TRBD1 agrees at 8 bases. Germline V gene data show CDR1 as SGHTA and CDR2 as FQGNSA. The CDR3 has 16 amino acids. V was clipped by 3 bases and J by 9 bases; unmatched bases: 13. CDR3 amino acids: CASSLGTGQGLSEQFF. In DNA, the CDR3 is TGTGCCAGCAGCTTGGGTACAGGACAGGGCTTAAGTGAGCAGTTCTTC.

About this clone: Mismatch with germline at one junction end may stem from a read error. The chain joins TRBV7-2 to TRBJ2-3; perhaps TRBD2 as D (5 bases). The CDR3 loop spans 15 amino acids. The germline CDR1 and CDR2 sequences are SGHTA and FQGNSA. CDR3 sequence: CASSLVQRSRDTQYF. CDR3 nucleotide sequence: TGTGCCAGCAGCTTAGTTCAGCGGAGCAGAGATACGCAGTATTTT.

J is TRBJ1-2 and V is TRBV24-1; D remains unclear. CDR3 length: 13 amino acids. Germline CDR1 KGHDR, CDR2 SFDVKD. The V and J ends lost 11 bases and 4 bases respectively, with 16 bases between them. The CDR3 loop is CAIKSRRPYGYTF. The CDR3 DNA is TGTGCCATCAAATCGAGGAGGCCCTATGGCTACACCTTC.

In its sample, this clone was seen once. J is TRBJ1-1 and V is TRBV10-2, with 9 bases that match TRBD1. V dropped 6 bases and J dropped 6; count of bases not matched to a gene: 5. The germline gives CDR1 WSHSY, CDR2 SAAADI. The CDR3 runs 13 residues. DNA of the CDR3: TGCGCCAGCAGGGACAGGGGATCTCCTGAAGCTTTCTTT. As protein: CASRDRGSPEAFF.

This chain connects TRBV29-1 to TRBJ1-5; D call uncertain. V was cut by 4 bases and J by 0 bases, with 16 bases left in between. Germline CDR1 is SQVTM and CDR2 is ANQGSEA. This CDR3 is built from 16 residues. CDR3 coding DNA: TGCAGCGTTGGTACTGAGGAGGCGGTTAGCAATCAGCCCCAGCATTTT. Amino acid sequence: CSVGTEEAVSNQPQHF.

The chain uses TRBV9 and TRBJ1-4; D possibly corresponds to TRBD1 (5 bases). V lost 0 bases to trimming and J lost 1 base, with 7 bases between them. The CDR3 is 15 amino acids. Germline-derived CDR1 and CDR2 are SGDLS and YYNGEE. The CDR3 nucleotides are TGTGCCAGCAGCGTAGCTACAGGAACTAATGAAAAACTGTTTTTT. Translation gives CASSVATGTNEKLFF.

J is TRBJ2-7 and V is TRBV18; perhaps TRBD2 as D (6 bases). The CDR3 spans 14 residues. V dropped 6 bases and J dropped 2 bases, with 14 bases sitting between them. Germline CDR1 KGHSH, CDR2 LQKENI. CDR3 sequence: CASSSGTGAYEQYF. Written as DNA, the CDR3 is TGTGCCAGCTCGTCCGGGACGGGAGCCTACGAGCAGTACTTC.

This clone was picked up one time. This chain connects TRBV11-2 to TRBJ2-7; 8 bases are a match to TRBD1. The CDR3 runs 16 residues. V trimming: 5 bases; J trimming: 0 bases; junction bases outside the gene matches: 9. Per germline, CDR1 SGHAT and CDR2 FQNNGV. The CDR3 sequence is CASSRNTGQVSYEQYF. CDR3 in DNA: TGTGCCAGCAGCCGGAACACGGGACAGGTCTCCTACGAGCAGTACTTC.

This chain uses TRBV11-3 with TRBJ2-1; TRBD2 matches at 10 bases. J lost 6 bases, V lost 0 bases, and 8 bases had no gene match. This CDR3 has 17 residues. In germline, CDR1 is SGHNT, CDR2 YENEEA. DNA for the CDR3: TGTGCCAGCAGCTTAGATATAGGAGCGGGGGGGCGCAATGAGCAGTTCTTC. Amino acids: CASSLDIGAGGRNEQFF. The whole variable domain, remainder taken from reference TRBV11-3 and TRBJ2-1, is EAGVVQSPRYKIIEKKQPVAFWCNPISGHNTLYWYLQNLGQGPELLIRYENEEAVDDSQLPKDRFSAERLKGVDSTLKIQPAELGDSAVYLCASSLDIGAGGRNEQFFGPGTRLTVL.

The chain joins TRBV19 to TRBJ1-6; TRBD1 is a possible D gene (6 bases). The CDR3 sequence is 12 residues long. The ends were cut back, 5 bases at V and 10 bases at J, with 9 bases in the middle. Germline-derived CDR1 and CDR2 are LNHDA and SQIVND (reference sequence). The CDR3 sequence: CASSSGASPLHF. The CDR3 nucleotides are TGTGCCAGTAGTTCAGGGGCCTCACCCCTCCACTTT.

This clone has a handful of counts. V is TRBV4-2 and J is TRBJ1-6; possible D gene TRBD1, 5 bases. V was clipped by 4 bases and J by 6 bases, with 16 bases between them. Germline assignment: CDR1 LGHNA and CDR2 YNFKEQ. The CDR3 sequence is 16 residues long. The CDR3 DNA follows: TGTGCCAGCAGCCCCTACGGGGGAATACCTAATTCACCCCTCCACTTT. This sequence encodes CASSPYGGIPNSPLHF.

The CDR3 protein is CASSAAGTGGAYEQYF. DNA for the CDR3: TGTGCCAGCAGTGCCGCCGGGACAGGGGGCGCGTACGAGCAGTACTTC. This chain uses TRBV6-1 with TRBJ2-7; 12 bases are shared with TRBD1. V gave up 4 bases and J gave up 4 bases; unmatched junction bases: 8. This CDR3 is built from 16 residues. Germline loops: CDR1 MNHNS, CDR2 SASEGT.

This rearrangement joins TRBV7-2 to TRBJ2-7, with a possible D match to TRBD2 (6 bases). The CDR3 covers 15 residues. V was cut by 5 bases and J by 4 bases, with 18 bases left in between. Germline CDR1 SGHTA, CDR2 FQGNSA. The CDR3 coding sequence is TGTGCCAGCAGCAGCAAAGGAGGGGTCGGGTACGAGCAGTACTTC. This encodes CASSSKGGVGYEQYF.

The chain joins TRBV7-2 to TRBJ2-1; D gene ambiguous. The V end was cut by 2 bases, the J end by 7 bases, with 21 bases between. Per germline, CDR1 SGHTA and CDR2 FQGNSA. This CDR3 has 17 residues. CDR3 sequence reads: CASSLFQARLSQNEQFF. The CDR3 nucleotides are TGTGCCAGCAGCTTATTTCAGGCTCGCCTTAGTCAGAATGAGCAGTTCTTC.

The chain is built from TRBV7-2 and TRBJ1-2; 8 bases are shared with TRBD1. The CDR3 is 17 residues long. Germline-derived CDR1 and CDR2 are SGHTA and FQGNSA. Losses at the gene ends were 5 bases for V and 2 bases for J; bases not matched to a gene: 13. Written as DNA, the CDR3 is TGTGCCAGCAGCCTTATGACAGGGGCCGTTCTCAACTATGGCTACACCTTC. It yields the protein CASSLMTGAVLNYGYTF.

V and J are TRBV24-1 and TRBJ1-5, with TRBD1 matching over 9 bases. The germline gives CDR1 KGHDR, CDR2 SFDVKD. V trimming: 4 bases; J trimming: 1 base; junction bases outside the gene matches: 4. This CDR3 region has 16 residues. The CDR3 nucleotides read TGTGCCACCAGTGACCCGGGACAGGGAAGCAATCAGCCCCAGCATTTT. It is translated as CATSDPGQGSNQPQHF.

This clone was counted a single time. The CDR3 protein is CASSVGRGPTGELFF. Written as DNA, the CDR3 is TGTGCCAGCAGCGTAGGCAGGGGGCCCACCGGGGAGCTGTTTTTT. The chain employs TRBV9 and TRBJ2-2, with 8 bases that match TRBD1. CDR1 SGDLS and CDR2 YYNGEE come from the germline V gene. V shed 0 bases and J 4 bases; nucleotides not matched to a gene: 2. CDR3 size: 15 residues.

The genes are TRBV5-1 and TRBJ2-2; TRBD2 might be the D (5 bases). The CDR3 has 17 amino acids. V was cut by 0 bases and J by 2 bases, with 14 bases left in between. The germline CDR1 and CDR2 sequences are SGHRS and YFSETQ. The CDR3 nucleotides are TGCGCCAGCAGCTTGGCAGAGGGTGGGAGCAACACCGGGGAGCTGTTTTTT. Translating it yields CASSLAEGGSNTGELFF. Full variable domain (outside the CDR3, taken from reference TRBV5-1 and TRBJ2-2): KAGVTQTPRYLIKTRGQQVTLSCSPISGHRSVSWYQQTPGQGLQFLFEYFSETQRNKGNFPGRFSGRQFSNSRSEMNVSTLELGDSALYLCASSLAEGGSNTGELFFGEGSRLTVL.

The CDR3 is CASSMTGDYGYTF. In DNA, the CDR3 is TGCGCCAGCAGCATGACAGGGGACTATGGCTACACCTTC. The chain couples TRBV5-1 to TRBJ1-2; 8 positions match TRBD1. V lost 4 bases, J lost 3 bases, and 2 bases stayed unmatched. The CDR3 sequence is 13 residues long. CDR1 and CDR2 from the germline V gene are SGHRS and YFSETQ.